The 4 T cell receptor beta chains listed next were all sequenced from one sample in a study of shared clonotypes between healthy human individuals. Generated by immunoSEQ multiplex PCR, the TCRdb table keeps only in-frame clones and is missing some. The sample has over a million clones, approximately 96% seen once. Sequenced sample: naive CD4+ T cells sorted from blood. Subset specified: CD45RA+ positively selected. The receptor source for this set is a man under 40 in good health.

The V and J genes are TRBV4-2 and TRBJ2-1; no clear D gene. The length of the CDR3 is 13 residues. The V and J ends lost 3 bases and 2 bases respectively, with 5 bases between them. Germline V gene sequence: CDR1 LGHNA, CDR2 YNFKEQ. CDR3 region: CASSQVTYNEQFF. CDR3 in DNA: TGTGCCAGCAGCCAGGTAACCTACAATGAGCAGTTCTTC.

This chain links TRBV5-1 with TRBJ2-7; D possibly corresponds to TRBD2 (6 bases). Trimming took 0 bases from V and 3 from J, leaving 13 bases between them. CDR3 length equals 15 residues. Germline lookup yields CDR1 SGHRS and CDR2 YFSETQ. CDR3 sequence (DNA): TGCGCCAGCAGCTTGGTCGGGAGTAGCCTCTACGAGCAGTACTTC. As protein: CASSLVGSSLYEQYF.

This rearrangement joins TRBV6-1 to TRBJ2-3; D is unresolved. V lost 5 bases, J lost 7 bases, and 7 bases lay in between. Germline V gene sequence: CDR1 MNHNS, CDR2 SASEGT. This CDR3 contains 11 residues. This CDR3 is CASSIGNTQYF. The CDR3 DNA follows: TGTGCCAGCAGTATAGGGAATACGCAGTATTTT.

The chain is built from TRBV15 and TRBJ2-1; D perhaps matches TRBD1 (6 bases). The CDR3 spans 15 residues. CDR1 is LNHNV, CDR2 YYDKDF, per germline (reference sequence). With 2 bases removed from V and 7 bases from J, the gap between germline ends came to 15 bases. CDR3 loop: CATSRRHGGGNEQFF. As DNA, the CDR3 is TGTGCCACCAGCAGAAGGCATGGGGGCGGGAATGAGCAGTTCTTC.